The 16 T cell receptor beta chains below come from one sample, sequenced in a study of shared clonotypes between healthy human individuals. TCRdb keeps only in-frame clones here, not all; method: immunoSEQ multiplex PCR. Found here are 170,000 or so clones, approximately 60% of them singletons; the top ten hold 10%. Sequencing was carried out using memory CD4+ T cells sorted from blood. Subset: CD45RA-negative fraction. The receptors were sampled from a man aged 30-40 years in good health.

The chain joins TRBV5-1 to TRBJ2-7; the match to TRBD1 covers 7 bases. With 3 bases clipped from V and 6 bases from J, the junction kept 3 bases outside the gene matches. The CDR3 consists of 12 residues. Germline V lookup: CDR1 SGHRS, CDR2 YFSETQ. The CDR3 loop is CASSYDRVEQYF. CDR3 bases: TGCGCCAGCAGCTACGACAGGGTCGAGCAGTACTTC. Variable domain in full (rest from reference TRBV5-1 and TRBJ2-7): KAGVTQTPRYLIKTRGQQVTLSCSPISGHRSVSWYQQTPGQGLQFLFEYFSETQRNKGNFPGRFSGRQFSNSRSEMNVSTLELGDSALYLCASSYDRVEQYFGPGTRLTVT.

The gene calls are TRBV5-5 and TRBJ1-1; 7 positions match TRBD1. CDR1 and CDR2 from the germline V gene are SGHKS and YYEKEE (reference sequence). Losses at the gene ends were 4 bases for V and 0 bases for J; bases not matched to a gene: 6. The CDR3 loop spans 15 amino acids. Here the CDR3 DNA reads TGTGCCAGCAGCCCCGGGACAGTCCTGAACACTGAAGCTTTCTTT. Translated, it gives CASSPGTVLNTEAFF. Looking up the rest from reference TRBV5-5 and TRBJ1-1 gives the full variable domain: DAGVTQSPTHLIKTRGQQVTLRCSPISGHKSVSWYQQVLGQGPQFIFQYYEKEERGRGNFPDRFSARQFPNYSSELNVNALLLGDSALYLCASSPGTVLNTEAFFGQGTRLTVV.

This clone has only one observation. A far more abundant clone sits one base away, making this likely a read error. The chain carries TRBV6-1 and TRBJ1-1; D might be TRBD1 (5 bases). The CDR3 is made up of 14 amino acids. Looked up from germline, CDR1 is MNHNS and CDR2 is SASEGT. CDR3 loop: CATSEVGGGTEAFF. Written as DNA, the CDR3 is TGTGCCACCAGTGAAGTGGGGGGGGGTACTGAAGCTTTCTTT.

This clone was counted only a few times. The chain is built from TRBV10-3 and TRBJ2-3, with 9 bases matching TRBD1. The CDR3 loop spans 15 amino acids. Germline trimming cut 2 bases from V and 2 bases from J; bases unmatched to any gene: 2. The germline gives CDR1 ENHRY, CDR2 SYGVKD. In DNA, the CDR3 is TGTGCCATCAGTGAGGGGACAGGGCACACAGATACGCAGTATTTT. Translating gives CAISEGTGHTDTQYF.

The rearrangement links TRBV29-1 to TRBJ2-2; TRBD2 matches at 7 bases. The V and J ends lost 4 bases and 4 bases, in that order; junction bases with no gene match: 6. CDR3 length: 14 residues. Per the germline V gene, CDR1 is SQVTM and CDR2 is ANQGSEA. For the CDR3, the DNA is TGCAGCGTTGCGGCTAGCGGCCCCACCGGGGAGCTGTTTTTT. Its protein is CSVAASGPTGELFF.

This CDR3 reads CASSLRFGGDYEQYF. The CDR3 nucleotides are TGTGCCAGCAGCTTGAGATTCGGGGGGGACTACGAGCAGTACTTC. The chain is built from TRBV5-4 and TRBJ2-7; 8 positions match TRBD2. The V segment lost 1 base and the J segment 3 bases; nucleotides outside the gene matches: 6. The CDR3 is made up of 15 amino acids. The germline V gene has CDR1 SGHNT and CDR2 YYREEE (reference sequence).

In this sample, this clone turned up once. The chain joins TRBV29-1 to TRBJ2-2; D might be TRBD1 (6 bases). V lost 6 bases and J lost 1, with 12 bases in between. This CDR3 is 14 amino acids long. Looked up from germline, CDR1 is SQVTM and CDR2 is ANQGSEA. The CDR3 DNA sequence: TGCAGCGTCTCGGACAGTTTGAACACCGGGGAGCTGTTTTTT. As protein: CSVSDSLNTGELFF.

About this clone: Possible read error: a much larger clone is one base away. The chain has TRBV7-9 and TRBJ2-6; D is undetermined. Deletions cut 3 bases from V and 0 bases from J, with 6 bases between. This CDR3 is 15 amino acids long. The germline CDR1 and CDR2 sequences are SEHNR and FQNEAQ (reference sequence). The CDR3 protein is CASSFAFSGANVLTF. The CDR3 DNA follows: TGTGCCAGCAGCTTTGCCTTCTCTGGGGCCAACGTCCTGACTTTC.

The CDR3 loop is CASSQGLAGAPYNEQFF. The DNA for the CDR3 is TGTGCCAGCAGCCAAGGACTAGCGGGAGCCCCCTACAATGAGCAGTTCTTC. The chain couples TRBV9 to TRBJ2-1; TRBD2 matches at 13 bases. CDR3 length: 17 amino acids. V lost 4 bases, J lost 2 bases, and 6 bases stayed unmatched. Per germline, CDR1 SGDLS and CDR2 YYNGEE.

This rearrangement joins TRBV2 to TRBJ2-2, with a tentative D call TRBD2 (6 bases). Trimming cost V 4 bases and J 0 bases, with 12 bases left between them. CDR1 is SNHLY, CDR2 FYNNEI, per germline. The CDR3 is made up of 16 amino acids. CDR3 coding DNA: TGTGCCAGCAGTGTGGAGGGGACGTCGAACACCGGGGAGCTGTTTTTT. Translation gives CASSVEGTSNTGELFF.

This clone was seen ten or more times. V usage is TRBV2 and J usage is TRBJ1-2; weak D call: TRBD1 (5 bases). The CDR3 covers 15 residues. Deletions cut 8 bases from V and 5 bases from J, with 21 bases between. CDR1 and CDR2 (germline): SNHLY, FYNNEI. CDR3 loop: CASRGLGNRKYGYTF. CDR3 sequence (DNA): TGTGCCAGCCGAGGGCTAGGGAACAGGAAGTATGGCTACACCTTC.

J is TRBJ2-7 and V is TRBV9; 7 bases are a match to TRBD1. Germline V lookup: CDR1 SGDLS, CDR2 YYNGEE. The CDR3 is made up of 14 amino acids. The junction had 5 bases not matched to a gene; V was cut back by 4 bases and J by 1 base. CDR3 region: CASSSRTGSYEQYF. The CDR3 DNA is TGTGCCAGCAGCTCCAGGACAGGTTCCTACGAGCAGTACTTC.

This clone turned up a few times. The chain combines TRBV7-6 with TRBJ1-1; TRBD1 agrees at 9 bases. This CDR3 has 14 amino acids. Looked up from germline, CDR1 is SGHVS and CDR2 is FNYEAQ. Trimming cost V 4 bases and J 6 bases; bases outside gene matches: 6. As DNA, the CDR3 is TGTGCCAGCAGCTCCGGACAGGGGAATTCTGAAGCTTTCTTT. Encoded protein: CASSSGQGNSEAFF.

The genes are TRBV5-5 and TRBJ1-2; perhaps TRBD1 as D (5 bases). The CDR3 totals 12 residues. From germline, CDR1 is SGHKS and CDR2 YYEKEE (reference sequence). Trimming took off 6 bases at V and 4 bases at J, with 10 bases between the two ends. CDR3 region: CASTLGTYGYTF. In DNA form, the CDR3 reads TGTGCCAGCACCTTAGGGACCTATGGCTACACCTTC.

This clone showed up just a few times. A read error may explain this, as a much larger clone is one base away. Other DNA sequences from this sample encode an identical CDR3 as well. This chain uses TRBV11-2 with TRBJ1-1; the D is unclear. The CDR3 totals 12 residues. V was shortened by 1 base and J by 4 bases, with 4 bases between the two germline ends. CDR1 is SGHAT, CDR2 FQNNGV, per germline. CDR3 in amino acids: CASSLGATEAFF. The CDR3 bases are TGTGCCAGCAGCTTAGGGGCCACTGAAGCTTTCTTT.

The chain carries TRBV2 and TRBJ1-2; D remains unclear. V was pared by 5 bases and J by 6 bases, with 13 bases between. The germline V gene has CDR1 SNHLY and CDR2 FYNNEI. This CDR3 is 13 amino acids long. In DNA, the CDR3 is TGTGCCAGCAGTTTGGGAAAAGCCCATGGCTACACCTTC. Translated: CASSLGKAHGYTF.